This T cell receptor (beta chain) appears in the sequencing data of a study of blood T cell repertoires in COVID-19. This clone was seen a handful of times. Original handling: Amplification of reference gene primers provided the estimated nucleated cell counts. Profiled with immunoSEQ multiplex PCR; TCRdb holds only in-frame clones, not every one. V, J and clone size are those of that table, while D and trimming were read from the DNA. The sample contains about 220,000 clones, 82% of which appear only once. V was pared by 0 bases and J by 2 bases, with 11 bases between. Germline values: CDR1 SGDLS, CDR2 YYNGEE. The CDR3 is 15 amino acids.

The sequence derives from a woman aged 55-70 years who had recovered from COVID-19. This chain connects TRBV9 to TRBJ2-5; D unresolved. Sequencing was carried out using PBMCs or T cells enriched from blood (not recorded which). The CDR3 DNA is TGTGCCAGCAGCGTAGCTGGCCTACTACAAGAGACCCAGTACTTC. Translating it yields CASSVAGLLQETQYF. Complete variable domain (other parts from reference TRBV9 and TRBJ2-5): DSGVTQTPKHLITATGQRVTLRCSPRSGDLSVYWYQQSLDQGLQFLIQYYNGEERAKGNILERFSAQQFPDLHSELNLSSLELGDSALYFCASSVAGLLQETQYFGPGTRLLVL.